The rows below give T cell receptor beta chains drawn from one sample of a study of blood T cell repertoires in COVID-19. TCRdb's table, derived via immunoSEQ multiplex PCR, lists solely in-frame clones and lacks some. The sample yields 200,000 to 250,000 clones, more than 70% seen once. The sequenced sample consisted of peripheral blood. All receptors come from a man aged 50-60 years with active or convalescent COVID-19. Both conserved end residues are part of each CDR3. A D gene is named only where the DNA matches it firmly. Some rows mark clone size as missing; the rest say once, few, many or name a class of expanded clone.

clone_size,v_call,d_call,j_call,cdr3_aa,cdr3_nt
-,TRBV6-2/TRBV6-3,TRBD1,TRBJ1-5,CASSTDRVQPQHF,TGTGCCAGCAGTACGGACAGGGTTCAGCCCCAGCATTTT
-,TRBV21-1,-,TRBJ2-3,CASSKFKTPRGELSTDTQYF,TGTGCCAGCAGCAAATTCAAAACCCCCCGGGGGGAATTGAGCACAGATACGCAGTATTTT
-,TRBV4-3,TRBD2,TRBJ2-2,CASSQDALAGWMVTGELFF,TGCGCCAGCAGCCAAGATGCCCTAGCGGGGTGGATGGTCACCGGGGAGCTGTTTTTT
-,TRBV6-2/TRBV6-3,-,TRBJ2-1,CASSYQGQPYNEQFF,TGTGCCAGCAGTTATCAGGGGCAGCCCTACAATGAGCAGTTCTTC
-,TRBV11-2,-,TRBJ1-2,CASSPNYRLSYGYTF,TGTGCCAGCAGTCCTAATTACAGGCTCAGCTATGGCTACACCTTC
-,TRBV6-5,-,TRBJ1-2,CASSLGLLANYGYTF,TGTGCCAGCAGTCTCGGTTTACTAGCTAACTATGGCTACACCTTC
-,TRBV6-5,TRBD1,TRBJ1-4,CASSLGTGTEKLFF,TGTGCCAGCAGCCTCGGGACAGGGACTGAAAAACTGTTTTTT
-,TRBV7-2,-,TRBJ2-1,CASSLVASSNEQFF,TGTGCCAGCAGCTTAGTGGCTAGCTCCAATGAGCAGTTCTTC
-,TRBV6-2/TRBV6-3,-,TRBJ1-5,CASSYRGNQPQHF,TGTGCCAGCAGTTACAGAGGGAATCAGCCCCAGCATTTT
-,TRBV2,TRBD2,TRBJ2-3,CASSEGQAGGDTQYF,TGTGCCAGCAGTGAAGGACAGGCGGGGGGAGATACGCAGTATTTT
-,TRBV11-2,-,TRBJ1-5,CASSLAAYSNQPQHF,TGTGCCAGCAGCTTAGCTGCCTATAGCAATCAGCCCCAGCATTTT
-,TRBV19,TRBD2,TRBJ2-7,CASSIGSSGPYEQYF,TGTGCCAGTAGTATAGGGTCTAGCGGTCCCTACGAGCAGTACTTC
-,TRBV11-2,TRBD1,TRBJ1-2,CASSLQQGGYGYTF,TGTGCCAGCAGCTTACAACAGGGGGGCTATGGCTACACCTTC
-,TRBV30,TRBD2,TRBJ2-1,CAWSAGLANNEQFF,TGTGCCTGGAGTGCCGGACTAGCGAACAATGAGCAGTTCTTC
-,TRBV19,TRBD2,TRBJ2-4,CASTPTSGTYIQYF,TGTGCCAGTACCCCGACTAGCGGGACTTACATTCAGTACTTC
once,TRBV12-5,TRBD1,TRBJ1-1,CASGLVVQGVATEAFF,TGTGCTAGTGGTTTGGTAGTACAGGGGGTCGCCACTGAAGCTTTCTTT
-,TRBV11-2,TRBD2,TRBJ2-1,CATRLAGGPYNEQFF,TGTGCCACCCGACTAGCGGGGGGGCCGTACAATGAGCAGTTCTTC
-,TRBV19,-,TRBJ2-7,CASSIKTDSYEQYF,TGTGCCAGTAGTATAAAGACAGACTCCTACGAGCAGTACTTC
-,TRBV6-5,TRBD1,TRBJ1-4,CASSSWDRGLEKLFF,TGTGCCAGCAGTAGCTGGGACAGGGGGCTTGAAAAACTGTTTTTT
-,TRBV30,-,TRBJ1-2,CAWRPRDSRGDYGYTF,TGTGCCTGGCGACCTCGGGACTCCCGAGGTGACTATGGCTACACCTTC
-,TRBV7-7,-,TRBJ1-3,CASSSGAGNTIYF,TGTGCTAGCAGCTCTGGGGCCGGAAACACCATATATTTT
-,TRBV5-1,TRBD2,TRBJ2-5,CASSLTRGGPQETQYF,TGCGCCAGCAGCTTGACGCGGGGGGGCCCTCAAGAGACCCAGTACTTC
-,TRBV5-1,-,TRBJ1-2,CASSPRQVQGYGYTF,TGCGCCAGCAGCCCACGGCAAGTCCAGGGGTATGGCTACACCTTC
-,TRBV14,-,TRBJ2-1,CASSQDSGDSYNEQFF,TGTGCCAGCAGCCAAGATTCAGGGGATAGCTACAATGAGCAGTTCTTC
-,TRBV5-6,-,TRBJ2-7,CASSLGQLNYEQYF,TGTGCCAGCAGCTTGGGACAGTTAAACTACGAGCAGTACTTC
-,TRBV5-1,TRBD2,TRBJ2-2,CASSWGLTNTGELFF,TGCGCCAGCAGCTGGGGACTAACTAACACCGGGGAGCTGTTTTTT
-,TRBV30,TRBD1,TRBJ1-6,CAWSVDLRDRGHNSPLHF,TGTGCCTGGAGTGTGGACCTCCGGGACAGGGGCCATAATTCACCCCTCCACTTT
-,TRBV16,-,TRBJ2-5,CASSQSGGETQYF,TGTGCCAGCAGCCAATCAGGGGGAGAGACCCAGTACTTC
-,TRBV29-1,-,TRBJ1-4,CSATANEKLFF,TGCAGCGCAACAGCTAATGAAAAACTGTTTTTT
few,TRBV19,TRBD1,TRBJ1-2,CASSNPGQGWGYTF,TGTGCCAGTAGCAACCCGGGACAGGGTTGGGGCTACACCTTC
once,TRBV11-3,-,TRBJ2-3,CASSLGTVSTDTQYF,TGTGCCAGCAGCTTAGGAACAGTTAGCACAGATACGCAGTATTTT
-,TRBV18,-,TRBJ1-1,CASSPGAEAFF,TGTGCCAGCTCACCGGGAGCTGAAGCTTTCTTT
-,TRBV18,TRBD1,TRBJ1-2,CASSPMGGQRANYGYTF,TGTGCCAGCTCACCAATGGGGGGACAGAGAGCTAACTATGGCTACACCTTC
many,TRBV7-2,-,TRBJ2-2,CASSLQGANTGELFF,TGTGCCAGCAGCTTACAGGGCGCGAACACCGGGGAGCTGTTTTTT
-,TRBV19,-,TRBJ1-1,CASSIMGGTNTEAFF,TGTGCCAGTAGTATAATGGGGGGTACGAACACTGAAGCTTTCTTT
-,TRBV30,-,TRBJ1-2,CAWSPLLIYTF,TGTGCCTGGAGTCCACTACTTATCTACACCTTC
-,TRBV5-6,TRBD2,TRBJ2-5,CASSSLAGIQETQYF,TGTGCCAGCAGCTCCCTAGCGGGGATACAAGAGACCCAGTACTTC
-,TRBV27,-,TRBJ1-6,CASSLWANSPLHF,TGTGCCAGCAGTCTCTGGGCTAATTCACCCCTCCACTTT
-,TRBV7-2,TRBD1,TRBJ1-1,CASRYRGLNTEAFF,TGTGCCAGCAGGTACAGGGGCTTGAACACTGAAGCTTTCTTT
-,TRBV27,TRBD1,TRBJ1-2,CASSLLGGTGGRYTF,TGTGCCAGCAGTTTACTCGGGGGGACAGGTGGGCGCTACACCTTC
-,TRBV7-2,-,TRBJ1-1,CASSSTEAFF,TGTGCCAGCAGTTCAACTGAAGCTTTCTTT
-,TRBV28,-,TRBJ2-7,CASRRRDFSYEQYF,TGTGCCAGCAGACGCCGGGACTTCTCCTACGAGCAGTACTTC
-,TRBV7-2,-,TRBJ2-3,CASSLSVASSDTQYF,TGTGCCAGCAGCTTATCTGTAGCGAGCTCAGATACGCAGTATTTT
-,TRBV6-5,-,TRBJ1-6,CASNPTIPYNSPLHF,TGTGCCAGCAACCCGACAATACCCTATAATTCACCCCTCCACTTT
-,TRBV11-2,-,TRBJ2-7,CASSLNFGGNEQYF,TGTGCCAGCAGCTTAAACTTCGGGGGAAACGAGCAGTACTTC
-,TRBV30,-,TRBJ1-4,CASGQPANEKLFF,TGTGCCTCCGGACAGCCTGCTAATGAAAAACTGTTTTTT
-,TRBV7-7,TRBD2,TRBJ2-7,CASSPGLAGPPYEQYF,TGTGCTAGCAGCCCGGGACTAGCGGGGCCCCCCTACGAGCAGTACTTC